A single T cell receptor (beta chain) is shown here with its context. The antigen remains unidentified. The data belong to a study of T cells after yellow fever vaccination. Whole-study context: Libraries from low-cell-number fractions were prepared with the SMART-Seq v4 Ultra Low Input RNA kit. Study-wide findings and caveats: Post-booster reappearance was seen for most primary-vaccination clones (roughly 96% CD4, around 88% CD8). Abundant contaminating clonotypes from the bulk population could appear in FACS-sorted repertoires. Few clonotypes appeared in both CD4 and CD8 compartments.

J was trimmed by 3 bases and V by 4 bases; bases with no gene match: 4. This CDR3 contains 15 residues. Germline V gene data show CDR1 as SGHTA and CDR2 as FQGTGA. TCRdb recomputed calls from the 5' RACE reads with MiXCR, one row per CDR3 protein. The sample contains 300,000 to 400,000 distinct CDR3 sequences, under 15% of which appear only once. The chain uses TRBV7-3 and TRBJ2-7; 12 nucleotides align to TRBD2. Here the sequenced sample was CD4+ T cells sorted from PBMCs, taken 15 days after the yellow fever booster vaccination. The clonotype was recovered from a man between 18 and 35 years old who received the YFV17D yellow fever vaccine. Here the CDR3 DNA reads TGTGCCAGCAGCTACGGACTAGCGGGATACTACGAGCAGTACTTC. Its translation is CASSYGLAGYYEQYF.